This T cell receptor (beta chain) was observed in a study of cytomegalovirus exposure and HLA in healthy donors. The overall study: Some 85 million unique TCRs from HLA-typed donors were held in an early data release. Study-wide results and caveats: The study reported that TCR beta sequences accurately predicted HLA-A and HLA-B alleles in most subjects. V- and J-gene trimming of TCR beta was linked (in a later analysis) to a missense DCLRE1C variant. About 87% or about 30% of the time was how often most TCR beta V segments were productive, according to an earlier analysis.

This clone was recorded a few times. The antigen remains unidentified. The PCR ran on 60 Vbeta and 13 Jbeta primers. Assay: immunoSEQ multiplex PCR; the TCRdb copy retains only in-frame clones and omits some. Found here are 100,000 to 150,000 clones, approximately 8.8% of them singletons; the top ten hold 4.5% to 6%. The CDR3 totals 13 residues. Germline V lookup: CDR1 LNHDA, CDR2 SQIVND (reference sequence). The junction had 2 bases not matched to a gene; V was cut back by 3 bases and J by 5 bases. This clonotype originated in a man in his forties or fifties in good health and CMV-seronegative. Sequencing used PBMCs. This rearrangement joins TRBV19 to TRBJ2-7; 9 nucleotides line up with TRBD1. Written as DNA, the CDR3 is TGTGCCAGTAGTATGGGACAGGGACACGAGCAGTACTTC. Encoded protein: CASSMGQGHEQYF.